This T cell receptor (beta chain) was retrieved from a study of cytomegalovirus exposure and HLA in healthy donors. Study results and limitations: Later analysis identified several of the most significant clusters that appeared linked to common viral pathogens. Because they were indistinguishable, some V segments, including TRBV6-2 and TRBV6-3, were excluded.

The study ran its PCR with 60 Vbeta and 13 Jbeta primers. Assay: immunoSEQ multiplex PCR; the TCRdb copy retains only in-frame clones and omits some. The data show tens of thousands of clones, with around 82% seen just once and 1.9% held by the top ten. Germline lookup yields CDR1 MDHEN and CDR2 SYDVKM. The CDR3 totals 15 residues. The V gene end was trimmed by 5 bases and the J gene end by 2 bases; junction bases not matched to a gene: 3. About this clone itself: Its target is not known.

What was sequenced was PBMCs. The source of this sequence is a man aged 18 to 29 in good health and CMV-seronegative. The chain recombines TRBV28 with TRBJ2-3; 11 bases line up with TRBD2. CDR3 sequence: CASSLAGGSTDTQYF. The CDR3 nucleotides read TGTGCCAGCAGTCTAGCGGGGGGCTCCACAGATACGCAGTATTTT.